This passage covers 7 T cell receptor beta chains from one sample sequenced in a study of shared T cell receptors in the human thymus. The protocol was immunoSEQ multiplex PCR, while the TCRdb copy is restricted to in-frame clones and leaves out a portion. This table holds over 650,000 clones, more than 75% found once. The same specimen was also included in a second study, on human thymus T cells.

The material sequenced was thymocytes. These receptor sequences come from a boy less than two years old with a congenital heart defect.

The V and J genes are TRBV19 and TRBJ1-5, with D tentatively TRBD1 (6 bases). The V end lost 7 bases, the J end lost 0 bases, and 22 bases lay between the germline ends. Germline lookup yields CDR1 LNHDA and CDR2 SQIVND (reference sequence). CDR3 length equals 18 residues. As DNA, the CDR3 is TGTGCCAGTATGCCCCGGACAGCCATAAATTATAGCAATCAGCCCCAGCATTTT. Translated, it gives CASMPRTAINYSNQPQHF.

This chain uses TRBV9 with TRBJ2-3; 7 bases agree with TRBD1. With 3 bases clipped from V and 2 bases from J, the junction kept 9 bases outside the gene matches. CDR3 length: 16 amino acids. Germline V gene lookup returns CDR1 SGDLS and CDR2 YYNGEE. Here the CDR3 reads CASSADKGTVTDTQYF. The CDR3 coding sequence is TGTGCCAGCAGCGCCGATAAAGGGACAGTCACAGATACGCAGTATTTT.

This clone was recorded once. The junction shows a germline mismatch at one end, possibly a read error. V is TRBV5-5 and J is TRBJ1-5; possibly TRBD1 for D (6 bases). This CDR3 contains 18 residues. CDR1 is SGHKS, CDR2 YYEKEE, per germline (reference sequence). The CDR3 DNA sequence: TGTGCCAGCAGCTTGGAGGCGGGTCGGGACAAGGGTAATCAGGCCCAGCATTTT. Translated: CASSLEAGRDKGNQAQHF.

This sequence joins TRBV5-6 and TRBJ1-2; 7 bases are shared with TRBD1. The CDR3 extends over 14 amino acids. Germline values: CDR1 SGHDT, CDR2 YYEEEE. Losses at the gene ends were 4 bases for V and 2 bases for J; bases not matched to a gene: 5. CDR3 coding DNA: TGTGCCAGCAGCCCAGACAGGGAGAACTATGGCTACACCTTC. Protein sequence: CASSPDRENYGYTF.

The CDR3 DNA is TGTGCCAGCAGTCCCCGTCTAGGACAGAACTATGGCTACACCTTC. Encoded protein: CASSPRLGQNYGYTF. This chain links TRBV27 with TRBJ1-2, with a possible D match to TRBD1 (6 bases). The CDR3 runs 15 residues. V was clipped by 5 bases and J by 2 bases, with 15 bases between them. The germline CDR1 and CDR2 sequences are MNHEY and SMNVEV (reference sequence).

The rearrangement links TRBV6-5 to TRBJ1-6; maybe TRBD1 (6 bases). This CDR3 has 14 residues. Trimming took 2 bases from V and 10 from J, leaving 12 bases between them. Looked up from germline, CDR1 is MNHEY and CDR2 is SVGAGI. The CDR3 coding sequence is TGTGCCAGCAGTTACGCAGGGGCCGGCTCACCCCTCCACTTT. It codes for CASSYAGAGSPLHF.

The chain recombines TRBV4-3 with TRBJ1-1, with 9 bases aligning to TRBD1. After removal of 1 base from V and 0 bases from J, the junction contained 21 bases not matched to a gene. The CDR3 sequence is 22 residues long. CDR1 and CDR2 (germline): LGHNA, YSLEER. This CDR3 is CASSQGPGTGNTSAILNTEAFF. CDR3 coding DNA: TGCGCCAGCAGCCAAGGTCCCGGGACAGGGAATACATCGGCAATCTTGAACACTGAAGCTTTCTTT.